One sample yielded the 24 T cell receptor beta chains listed below, sequenced in a study of T cell changes during pregnancy in multiple sclerosis. Method: immunoSEQ multiplex PCR; TCRdb's copy keeps in-frame clones and lacks some. The sample includes 120,000 or so clones, approximately 93% seen only once; the top ten take roughly 5.7%. The sample was peripheral blood, taken before pregnancy. These TCRs come from a female donor with multiple sclerosis, enrolled in a pregnancy study.

In DNA, the CDR3 is TGTGCCAGCAGCACCGGACTAGCGGGAGTCAATGAGCAGTTCTTC. Amino acid sequence: CASSTGLAGVNEQFF. The V and J genes are TRBV5-4 and TRBJ2-1, with 13 positions matching TRBD2. Germline lookup yields CDR1 SGHNT and CDR2 YYREEE (reference sequence). The CDR3 runs 15 residues. The junction had 4 bases not matched to a gene; V was cut back by 4 bases and J by 6 bases. Full variable domain (rest looked up from reference TRBV5-4 and TRBJ2-1): ETGVTQSPTHLIKTRGQQVTLRCSSQSGHNTVSWYQQALGQGPQFIFQYYREEENGRGNFPPRFSGLQFPNYSSELNVNALELDDSALYLCASSTGLAGVNEQFFGPGTRLTVL.

The chain joins TRBV28 to TRBJ2-1; a weak D match, TRBD2 (5 bases). This CDR3 spans 15 amino acids. Germline assignment: CDR1 MDHEN and CDR2 SYDVKM. Trimming removed 5 bases from V and 3 bases from J, with 14 bases in between. CDR3 in DNA: TGTGCCAGCAGTCCGGCGGCTAGCTTCTACAATGAGCAGTTCTTC. It specifies CASSPAASFYNEQFF.

The rearrangement joins TRBV14 to TRBJ1-1, with no clear D. CDR3 length equals 15 residues. Deletions cut 2 bases from V and 1 base from J, with 11 bases between. CDR1 and CDR2 (germline): SGHDN, FVKESK. In DNA, the CDR3 is TGTGCCAGCAGCCAATTCCGGGGTGCGAACACTGAAGCTTTCTTT. Translation: CASSQFRGANTEAFF.

This chain uses TRBV27 with TRBJ2-7; weak D call: TRBD1 (6 bases). V dropped 5 bases and J dropped 2 bases, with 13 bases sitting between them. The CDR3 sequence is 14 residues long. CDR1 MNHEY and CDR2 SMNVEV come from the germline V gene (reference sequence). CDR3 nucleotide sequence: TGTGCCAGCAGTCTGAGAAACAGGGCCTACGAGCAGTACTTC. It is translated as CASSLRNRAYEQYF.

The chain uses TRBV19 and TRBJ2-1, with 9 nucleotides matching TRBD2. The CDR3 loop spans 15 amino acids. V dropped 0 bases and J dropped 10; count of bases not matched to a gene: 7. Per germline, CDR1 LNHDA and CDR2 SQIVND (reference sequence). The DNA for the CDR3 is TGTGCCAGTAGTATAGAGAGACTAGCGGTAAAGGAGCAGTTCTTC. Protein: CASSIERLAVKEQFF.

The chain has TRBV5-4 and TRBJ2-5; 7 bases line up with TRBD2. The length of the CDR3 is 14 residues. The V gene's germline CDR1 is SGHNT and CDR2 YYREEE (reference sequence). After removal of 3 bases from V and 3 bases from J, the junction contained 5 bases not matched to a gene. CDR3 nucleotides: TGTGCCAGCAGCTGGAGCGGGATTGAAGAGACCCAGTACTTC. Its translation is CASSWSGIEETQYF.

The chain links TRBV27 to TRBJ2-7; 11 positions agree with TRBD1. Per the germline V gene, CDR1 is MNHEY and CDR2 is SMNVEV (reference sequence). The CDR3 sequence is 13 residues long. Unmatched junction bases numbered 2, after V lost 7 bases and J lost 3 bases. This CDR3 reads CASTGTGGYEQYF. As DNA, the CDR3 is TGTGCCAGCACCGGGACAGGGGGCTACGAGCAGTACTTC.

The chain employs TRBV10-3 and TRBJ2-5, with unresolved D. Germline assignment: CDR1 ENHRY and CDR2 SYGVKD. Trimming cost V 10 bases and J 5 bases, with 14 bases left between them. This CDR3 is 12 amino acids long. CDR3 in DNA: TGTGCCACCACGGGTCAAGGCGAGACCCAGTACTTC. This gives the protein CATTGQGETQYF.

The chain carries TRBV30 and TRBJ1-6; 7 bases map to TRBD1. CDR1 is GTSNPN and CDR2 is SVGIG in the germline V gene (reference sequence). With 0 bases clipped from V and 10 bases from J, the junction kept 12 bases outside the gene matches. The CDR3 is 16 residues long. The DNA for the CDR3 is TGTGCCTGGAGTGTTCTTTCCGGGCAGGGGGGCTCACCCCTCCACTTT. It yields the protein CAWSVLSGQGGSPLHF.

The V call is TRBV15, the J call TRBJ1-5, with D tentatively TRBD1 (6 bases). The CDR3 has 15 amino acids. V was trimmed by 3 bases and J by 4 bases, leaving 13 bases between them. Germline CDR1 and CDR2: LNHNV and YYDKDF (reference sequence). The CDR3 loop reads CATSSEQGPNQPQHF. The CDR3 DNA follows: TGTGCCACCAGCAGTGAACAGGGCCCTAATCAGCCCCAGCATTTT.

Concerning this clone itself: The junction departs from germline at one end; a sequencing error may be responsible. The CDR3 spells CAGSPVGGRETQYF. In DNA form, the CDR3 reads TGTGCCGGCAGCCCAGTAGGCGGGAGAGAGACCCAGTACTTC. V is TRBV13 and J is TRBJ2-5, with 7 bases fitting TRBD2. Per the germline V gene, CDR1 is PRHDT and CDR2 is FYEKMQ (reference sequence). The CDR3 extends over 14 amino acids.

The chain uses TRBV5-4 and TRBJ1-6; TRBD1 is a possible D gene (6 bases). The CDR3 spans 17 residues. The germline gives CDR1 SGHNT, CDR2 YYREEE (reference sequence). V shed 5 bases and J shed 7 bases, with 22 bases lying between them. This CDR3 reads CASREGARGRRNSPLHF. The DNA of the CDR3 is TGTGCCAGCAGGGAGGGTGCGCGGGGGCGGAGGAATTCACCCCTCCACTTT. Looking up the rest from reference TRBV5-4 and TRBJ1-6 gives the full variable domain: ETGVTQSPTHLIKTRGQQVTLRCSSQSGHNTVSWYQQALGQGPQFIFQYYREEENGRGNFPPRFSGLQFPNYSSELNVNALELDDSALYLCASREGARGRRNSPLHFGNGTRLTVT.

The rearrangement joins TRBV30 to TRBJ2-5, with D unresolved. V gave up 2 bases and J gave up 0 bases, with 10 bases separating them. The length of the CDR3 is 14 residues. CDR1 and CDR2 from the germline V gene are GTSNPN and SVGIG (reference sequence). CDR3 DNA: TGTGCCTGGAGTCGGGTACGGTACCAAGAGACCCAGTACTTC. Encoded protein: CAWSRVRYQETQYF.

This sequence joins TRBV9 and TRBJ1-1; weak D call: TRBD1 (6 bases). Trimming left V 0 bases short and J 4 bases short, with 13 bases between. This CDR3 is 15 amino acids long. CDR1 is SGDLS and CDR2 is YYNGEE in the germline V gene. The CDR3 DNA reads as TGTGCCAGCAGCGTAGAAGCAGGGGTCGGCACTGAAGCTTTCTTT. Translating gives CASSVEAGVGTEAFF. Complete variable domain (other parts from reference TRBV9 and TRBJ1-1): DSGVTQTPKHLITATGQRVTLRCSPRSGDLSVYWYQQSLDQGLQFLIQYYNGEERAKGNILERFSAQQFPDLHSELNLSSLELGDSALYFCASSVEAGVGTEAFFGQGTRLTVV.

This clone was observed a few times. The chain employs TRBV4-1 and TRBJ1-2, with 9 bases lining up with TRBD1. V lost 1 base and J lost 5; bases outside the gene matches: 5. CDR3 size: 15 residues. The V gene's germline CDR1 is MGHRA and CDR2 YSYEKL. As DNA, the CDR3 is TGCGCCAGCAGCCAAGGGACAGGGGCCCTATATGGCTACACCTTC. Translated: CASSQGTGALYGYTF.

This clone has only one observation. The CDR3 DNA reads TGCGCCAGCAGACTGATCCCGCAGGGACAGGGATACTACGAGCAGTACTTC. This codes for CASRLIPQGQGYYEQYF. The V call is TRBV5-1, the J call TRBJ2-7, with 9 bases identical to TRBD1. V lost 5 bases and J lost 3; bases outside the gene matches: 15. The CDR3 loop spans 17 amino acids. The germline gives CDR1 SGHRS, CDR2 YFSETQ.

The chain recombines TRBV5-1 with TRBJ1-2, with 10 bases aligning to TRBD1. V lost 3 bases, J lost 3 bases, and 8 bases stayed unmatched. Looked up from germline, CDR1 is SGHRS and CDR2 is YFSETQ. This CDR3 has 16 residues. CDR3 region: CASSYGDRGLDYGYTF. CDR3 DNA sequence: TGCGCCAGCAGCTATGGGGACAGGGGTCTGGACTATGGCTACACCTTC.

The V gene is TRBV25-1, the J gene TRBJ1-2; 8 nucleotides match TRBD1. CDR3 length: 11 residues. CDR1 is MGHDK, CDR2 SYGVNS, per germline. The J segment lost 8 bases and the V segment lost 6 bases, leaving 2 bases of the junction unmatched. Written as DNA, the CDR3 is TGTGCCAGCAGGACAGGGGTCGGCTACACCTTC. Translated: CASRTGVGYTF.

The chain carries TRBV4-2 and TRBJ1-2, with TRBD1 identical over 9 bases. With 3 bases clipped from V and 5 bases from J, the junction kept 13 bases outside the gene matches. The CDR3 is 17 residues long. CDR1 LGHNA and CDR2 YNFKEQ come from the germline V gene. The CDR3 bases are TGTGCCAGCAGCCAGGCTCTTACAGGGGGCGTCCCGTATGGCTACACCTTC. It codes for CASSQALTGGVPYGYTF.

The CDR3 DNA reads TGTGCCAGCAGTCCCCTCTTTTTTGTGGGACAGGATACAGATACGCAGTATTTT. This codes for CASSPLFFVGQDTDTQYF. This rearrangement joins TRBV7-9 to TRBJ2-3, with TRBD1 identical over 8 bases. The ends lost 6 bases at V and 3 bases at J; junction bases unmatched: 17. This CDR3 is built from 18 residues. CDR1 and CDR2 from the germline V gene are SEHNR and FQNEAQ (reference sequence).

The rearrangement links TRBV6-5 to TRBJ2-7; 8 bases map to TRBD2. In germline, CDR1 is MNHEY, CDR2 SVGAGI. Trimming at V came to 7 bases and at J to 4 bases, leaving 6 bases not matched to a gene. The CDR3 loop spans 13 amino acids. CDR3: CASTRGGIYEQYF. DNA of the CDR3: TGTGCCAGCACCCGGGGGGGGATATACGAGCAGTACTTC.

The chain combines TRBV9 with TRBJ1-1, with D unresolved. CDR1 and CDR2 from the germline V gene are SGDLS and YYNGEE. V lost 0 bases, J lost 1 base, and 4 bases lay in between. The CDR3 has 13 residues. The CDR3 DNA reads TGTGCCAGCAGCGTAGCCGGGAACACTGAAGCTTTCTTT. Translation gives CASSVAGNTEAFF. The variable domain in full, completed from reference TRBV9 and TRBJ1-1, reads DSGVTQTPKHLITATGQRVTLRCSPRSGDLSVYWYQQSLDQGLQFLIQYYNGEERAKGNILERFSAQQFPDLHSELNLSSLELGDSALYFCASSVAGNTEAFFGQGTRLTVV.

This clone appeared a single time. V and J are TRBV6-6 and TRBJ1-2; D remains ambiguous. Germline values: CDR1 MNHNY, CDR2 SVGAGI (reference sequence). The V end was cut by 4 bases, the J end by 7 bases, with 7 bases between. This CDR3 is 11 amino acids long. CDR3 in DNA: TGTGCCAGCAGTTCGACACTTGGCTACACCTTC. Its translation: CASSSTLGYTF.

The CDR3 DNA is TGCGCCAGCAGCCCTTCCCGCAATGAGCAGTTCTTC. It is translated as CASSPSRNEQFF. The gene calls are TRBV5-1 and TRBJ2-1; D gene uncertain. CDR3 size: 12 residues. The germline V gene encodes CDR1 SGHRS and CDR2 YFSETQ. V lost 4 bases, J lost 6 bases, and 8 bases lay in between.